The clone carrying this T cell receptor (beta chain) was counted between two and nine times. What it binds is unknown. Unique molecular identifiers were incorporated during preparation of the TCRbeta library. TCRdb re-derived calls from the PCR reads in MiXCR, one entry per CDR3 protein. The data contain almost 500,000 distinct CDR3 sequences, about 11% of them seen just once; the ten biggest clones take up just over 2%. The data originate from a study of T-cell reconstitution after alpha-beta-depleted transplantation in children. The study's findings and limits: After one year, T-cell counts and TCRbeta diversity mostly came from new T cells. The high TCRbeta diversity at day 60 in some patients came from surviving recipient T cells and thymic progenitors. Several hundred expanded graft clones reportedly supplied alpha-beta T cells about two months after transplant.

Germline CDR1 reads LGHNT; CDR2 reads FRNRAP. This CDR3 region has 16 residues. Trimming removed 5 bases at V and 5 bases at J, with 19 bases between. The source is a child younger than 10 with inherited bone marrow failure, due to receive a stem cell transplant. The rearrangement uses TRBV12-5 and TRBJ2-1; D gene ambiguous. The source material was PBMCs, sampled before TCRalphabeta/CD19-depleted stem cell transplant. The CDR3: CASGPEDWEENNEQFF. The CDR3 DNA reads as TGTGCTAGTGGTCCCGAAGACTGGGAAGAAAACAATGAGCAGTTCTTC.